This T cell receptor beta chain came from a study of blood T cell repertoires in COVID-19. Background on the study: Samples of COVID-19 (acute and convalescent) were obtained from the United States, Italy and Spain. PBMCs, B-cell-depleted T cells, or T cells were the source of the cDNA or gDNA that made up the material.

Original handling: The assay estimated nucleated cells by amplifying reference gene primers. Profiled with immunoSEQ multiplex PCR; TCRdb holds only in-frame clones, not every one. V, J and clone size reflect that table, while D and trimming were determined from the DNA. The repertoire holds around 160,000 clones, with about four fifths as singletons. V lost 1 base to trimming and J lost 3 bases; unmatched junction nucleotides: 8. Germline CDR1 LGHDT, CDR2 YNNKEL (reference sequence). The CDR3 is 17 residues long. This clone was found once. The J gene is TRBJ1-1, the V gene TRBV3-1 (or the pseudogene TRBV3-2), with 10 bases lining up with TRBD1. This clonotype originated in a human donor with acute or convalescent COVID-19. The donor label of this sample is uncertain. The specimen sequenced was peripheral blood. The CDR3: CASSQGDRGNEDTEAFF. In DNA form, the CDR3 reads TGTGCCAGCAGCCAAGGGGACAGGGGTAACGAAGACACTGAAGCTTTCTTT.